Many counts were recorded for the clone carrying this T cell receptor beta chain. The data are from a study of T-cell reconstitution after alpha-beta-depleted transplantation in children. Library preparation (for TCRbeta) was performed with unique molecular identifiers. One entry per CDR3 protein, called by TCRdb with MiXCR from the PCR reads. The repertoire includes fewer than 400,000 distinct CDR3 sequences, about a fifth of them detected once, and around 4% sits in the top ten. The germline CDR1 and CDR2 sequences are DFQATT and SNEGSKA (reference sequence). The CDR3 consists of 14 residues. Trimming removed 2 bases at V and 6 bases at J, with 14 bases between.

This chain joins TRBV20-1 and TRBJ2-1; tentative D call: TRBD2 (5 bases). The sequence was obtained from a human donor who donated a stem cell graft to a child with acute myeloid leukemia. The sequencing used PBMCs from the stem cell graft donor, collected from the stem cell graft. The CDR3 region is CSARYSGVGNEQFF. The CDR3 coding sequence is TGCAGTGCTAGATATTCCGGGGTAGGCAATGAGCAGTTCTTC.